This T cell receptor (beta chain) originates from a study of post-analysis software for immune sequencing data. Looking at the study overall: Both relapsing-remitting and secondary progressive multiple sclerosis featured among the disease courses, as did progressive-relapsing multiple sclerosis.

General study results and limits: In patients, TRBV5-6, TRBV5-1 and TRBV20-1 belonged to roughly five TRBV segments found more frequently than in controls. Significantly lower normalized Chao1 diversity was seen in multiple sclerosis patients than in controls.

With regard to this clonotype: What it binds is not known.

Unique molecular identifiers featured in each of the TCR beta cDNA libraries. When about 0.85 to 11 million T cells were used, they gave some 540,000 cDNA molecules. TCRdb used MiXCR to reprocess the PCR reads, holding one entry per CDR3 protein. Of roughly 800,000 distinct CDR3 sequences in the sample, approximately 53% were seen once. Germline values: CDR1 MNHNY, CDR2 SVGAGI (reference sequence). This CDR3 has 16 residues. Trimming took 2 bases from V and 4 from J; bases not matched to a gene: 8. The source is a girl aged 10 to 17 with multiple sclerosis. The sequencing input was blood. V usage is TRBV6-6 and J usage is TRBJ2-5; TRBD1 matches 9 bases. CDR3 nucleotides: TGTGCCAGCAGTTACGGGGACAGGGAAGTAGGAGAGACCCAGTACTTC. Its protein is CASSYGDREVGETQYF.